The source of this TCR beta chain is a study of early T cells in non-severe SARS-CoV-2 infection. Across the whole study: Sequenced bulk RNA came from whole blood that was unsorted, and chains were unpaired.

Attached unique molecular identifiers marked individual cDNA molecules. TCRdb reprocessed the 5' RACE reads via MiXCR and lists one record per CDR3 protein. The sample holds some 67,000 distinct CDR3 sequences, 13% seen once. Study results and limitations: Private and CD4 specificities were missed by VDJdb matching, which favored anti-spike CD8 responses.

With regard to this clonotype: Its target is unknown.

The CDR3 extends over 13 amino acids. Germline loops: CDR1 MGHDK, CDR2 SYGVNS. V dropped 4 bases and J dropped 2; count of bases not matched to a gene: 1. The clonotype was recovered from an adult who was a healthcare worker with PCR-confirmed SARS-CoV-2 infection or an uninfected control (not recorded which). V and J are TRBV25-1 and TRBJ2-5; the match to TRBD1 covers 7 bases. Input material: whole blood. CDR3 nucleotide sequence: TGTGCCAGCAGTGGACAGGGACAAGAGACCCAGTACTTC. As protein: CASSGQGQETQYF. Full variable domain (outside the CDR3, taken from reference TRBV25-1 and TRBJ2-5): EADIYQTPRYLVIGTGKKITLECSQTMGHDKMYWYQQDPGMELHLIHYSYGVNSTEKGDLSSESTVSRIRTEHFPLTLESARPSHTSQYLCASSGQGQETQYFGPGTRLLVL.